This T cell receptor beta chain was sequenced for a study of response to subunit inactivated influenza vaccine. General study findings and limits: Authors suggested few new T cells are recruited by each seasonal influenza vaccination.

The V gene lost 3 bases and the J gene lost 0 bases, with 8 bases spanning the gap. The CDR3 covers 14 residues. Germline values: CDR1 SEHNR, CDR2 FQNEAQ (reference sequence). In this sample, this clonotype turned up a few times. The antigen is not known. TCRdb recomputed calls from the RT-PCR reads with MiXCR, one row per CDR3 protein. Of about 520,000 distinct CDR3 sequences in the sample, less than 7.5% were seen once. The specimen was PBMCs from blood, collected about 23 months after vaccination. The gene calls are TRBV7-9 and TRBJ1-2; D uncertain. The origin of this receptor is a man aged 45 to 70 who received an inactivated influenza vaccine. CDR3 sequence: CASSLGRSNYGYTF. The CDR3 region has the DNA TGTGCCAGCAGCTTGGGCCGCTCTAACTATGGCTACACCTTC.